This T cell receptor (beta chain) stems from a study of blood T cell repertoires in COVID-19. The overall study: PBMCs, B-cell-depleted T cells, or T cells provided the cDNA or gDNA that made up the material.

In the authors' methods: Scientists estimated how many nucleated cells there were by amplifying reference gene primers. Sequencing was performed with immunoSEQ multiplex PCR; in TCRdb, only in-frame clones are kept and a portion is missing. Clone size and V and J calls were adopted from that table, with D and trimming inferred from the DNA. The sample has under 200,000 clones; around 85% are singletons. There are 13 residues in the CDR3. Germline loops: CDR1 MDHEN, CDR2 SYDVKM. V was shortened by 6 bases and J by 8 bases, with 14 bases between the two germline ends. This clonotype was obtained from a man aged 55 to 69 with acute or convalescent COVID-19. Sequencing was carried out using peripheral blood. The chain employs TRBV28 and TRBJ2-1; possible D gene TRBD2, 5 bases. CDR3 bases: TGTGCCAGCAGGGAGTCCCAGAGGGATGAGCAGTTCTTC. Amino acid sequence: CASRESQRDEQFF.